Below are 32 T cell receptor beta chains sequenced from a single sample in a study of CD8 T cells in Susac syndrome. Reverse transcription of about 0.5 to 1 ug RNA was carried out with random hexamers. TCRdb re-called the immunoSEQ multiplex PCR reads with MiXCR, one entry per CDR3 protein. The sample yields under 200,000 distinct CDR3 sequences, approximately 93% seen once. Sequencing used CD4+ T cells from PBMCs. The source of these receptors is a human donor in good health.

V gene TRBV10-3 combines with J gene TRBJ1-1; no reliable D call. The CDR3 contains 13 residues. Trimming removed 6 bases at V and 0 bases at J, with 8 bases between. The germline V gene has CDR1 ENHRY and CDR2 SYGVKD. For the CDR3, the DNA is TGTGCCATCAGCGGACTGCTGAACACTGAAGCTTTCTTT. Residues: CAISGLLNTEAFF.

The chain employs TRBV28 and TRBJ2-7; no clear D gene. Trimming cost V 7 bases and J 1 base, with 8 bases left between them. The CDR3 covers 12 residues. Per the germline V gene, CDR1 is MDHEN and CDR2 is SYDVKM. This CDR3 is CASIGQSYEQYF. CDR3 nucleotide sequence: TGTGCCAGCATAGGGCAGTCCTACGAGCAGTACTTC. Combining the CDR3 with reference TRBV28 and TRBJ2-7 gives the whole variable domain DVKVTQSSRYLVKRTGEKVFLECVQDMDHENMFWYRQDPGLGLRLIYFSYDVKMKEKGDIPEGYSVSREKKERFSLILESASTNQTSMYLCASIGQSYEQYFGPGTRLTVT.

This chain connects TRBV28 to TRBJ2-1; D gene unclear. Germline V gene lookup returns CDR1 MDHEN and CDR2 SYDVKM. CDR3 length: 16 residues. V was pared by 4 bases and J by 0 bases, with 13 bases between. This chain's CDR3 is CASSSKLSSSYNEQFF. The CDR3 DNA reads TGTGCCAGCAGTTCGAAATTAAGTAGCTCCTACAATGAGCAGTTCTTC. Full variable domain (missing parts from reference TRBV28 and TRBJ2-1): DVKVTQSSRYLVKRTGEKVFLECVQDMDHENMFWYRQDPGLGLRLIYFSYDVKMKEKGDIPEGYSVSREKKERFSLILESASTNQTSMYLCASSSKLSSSYNEQFFGPGTRLTVL.

This chain's CDR3 is CSARDRTNKPHEQYF. The CDR3 nucleotides read TGCAGTGCTAGAGATCGGACTAATAAGCCCCACGAGCAGTACTTC. The chain links TRBV20-1 to TRBJ2-7; weak D call: TRBD2 (6 bases). CDR3 size: 15 residues. Germline V CDR1 and CDR2: DFQATT, SNEGSKA (reference sequence). V was clipped by 0 bases and J by 5 bases, with 17 bases between them.

The chain is built from TRBV28 and TRBJ1-5, with 9 bases that match TRBD1. V was pared by 2 bases and J by 4 bases, with 12 bases of the junction left unmatched. Per germline, CDR1 MDHEN and CDR2 SYDVKM. The CDR3 is 18 residues long. The CDR3 DNA follows: TGTGCCAGCAGTTTAGCAGTGGACAGGGGTAATAGGAATCAGCCCCAGCATTTT. It encodes CASSLAVDRGNRNQPQHF.

This clonotype showed up just once. The chain carries TRBV29-1 and TRBJ1-2; D is ambiguous. In germline, CDR1 is SQVTM, CDR2 ANQGSEA. Trimming took off 7 bases at V and 2 bases at J, with 11 bases between the two ends. The CDR3 is 12 residues long. The CDR3 loop is CSDVTANYGYTF. The CDR3 nucleotides read TGCAGCGATGTCACAGCAAACTATGGCTACACCTTC. The variable domain in full, with the rest retrieved from reference TRBV29-1 and TRBJ1-2, is SAVISQKPSRDICQRGTSLTIQCQVDSQVTMMFWYRQQPGQSLTLIATANQGSEATYESGFVIDKFPISRPNLTFSTLTVSNMSPEDSSIYLCSDVTANYGYTFGSGTRLTVV.

The rearrangement uses TRBV12-3 or TRBV12-4 and TRBJ1-2, with D hard to call. The CDR3 is 13 residues long. Trimming cost V 5 bases and J 8 bases, with 15 bases left between them. DNA for the CDR3: TGTGCCAGCAGTCACCCGGTAGGAAGAGGCTACACCTTC. Its translation is CASSHPVGRGYTF.

The chain recombines TRBV19 with TRBJ2-1, with 9 nucleotides matching TRBD2. The ends lost 2 bases at V and 1 base at J; junction bases unmatched: 6. Germline V CDR1 and CDR2: LNHDA, SQIVND (reference sequence). The CDR3 spans 17 residues. The CDR3 spells CASSILGSGGSYNEQFF. CDR3 bases: TGTGCCAGTAGTATACTCGGCAGCGGGGGGTCCTACAATGAGCAGTTCTTC.

As concerns this clonotype: At one of its ends the junction is not consistent with the germline gene, which may arise from a read error. V usage is TRBV25-1 and J usage is TRBJ1-6; unclear D gene. There are 14 residues in the CDR3. Germline assignment: CDR1 MGHDK and CDR2 SYGVNS. CDR3 nucleotides: TGTGCCAGCAGTGAAGGCAGTCGCAATTCCCCCCTCCACTTT. This encodes CASSEGSRNSPLHF. Drawing the rest from reference TRBV25-1 and TRBJ1-6, the complete variable domain is EADIYQTPRYLVIGTGKKITLECSQTMGHDKMYWYQQDPGMELHLIHYSYGVNSTEKGDLSSESTVSRIRTEHFPLTLESARPSHTSQYLCASSEGSRNSPLHFGNGTRLTVT.

The V call is TRBV3-1, the J call TRBJ2-5; no firm D call. Germline V CDR1 and CDR2: LGHDT, YNNKEL (reference sequence). The germline V and J ends were trimmed by 7 bases and 5 bases, with 5 bases remaining between them. The CDR3 sequence is 10 residues long. The CDR3 region is CASTKETQYF. The CDR3 DNA is TGTGCCAGCACCAAGGAGACCCAGTACTTC.

The chain is built from TRBV4-1 and TRBJ2-2, with 7 bases identical to TRBD1. The CDR3 has 18 amino acids. Germline loops: CDR1 MGHRA, CDR2 YSYEKL. Trimming took 0 bases from V and 6 from J; bases not matched to a gene: 13. The chain's CDR3 is CASSQDPPGGGGAGELFF. CDR3 sequence (DNA): TGCGCCAGCAGCCAAGATCCCCCAGGGGGTGGGGGAGCCGGGGAGCTGTTTTTT.

The rearrangement joins TRBV6-5 to TRBJ2-7; 10 nucleotides match TRBD1. Trimming at V came to 6 bases and at J to 6 bases, leaving 5 bases not matched to a gene. Looked up from germline, CDR1 is MNHEY and CDR2 is SVGAGI. This CDR3 region has 13 residues. DNA of the CDR3: TGTGCCAGCAGAAAAAGGACAGGGGGCGAGCAGTACGTC. Its protein is CASRKRTGGEQYV.

The rearrangement joins TRBV2 to TRBJ2-7, with TRBD2 matching over 7 bases. This CDR3 comprises 15 residues. Trimming at V came to 7 bases and at J to 0 bases, leaving 9 bases not matched to a gene. Per germline, CDR1 SNHLY and CDR2 FYNNEI. CDR3 DNA sequence: TGTGCCAGCACCGGGGGGACTCTTAGCTCCTACGAGCAGTACTTC. This encodes CASTGGTLSSYEQYF.

This chain uses TRBV5-1 with TRBJ2-4; D gene unclear. Deletions cut 0 bases from V and 1 base from J, with 14 bases between. This CDR3 has 17 residues. From germline, CDR1 is SGHRS and CDR2 YFSETQ. The CDR3 region is CASSLEAGLFAKNIQYF. The CDR3 bases are TGCGCCAGCAGCTTGGAGGCAGGCCTTTTCGCCAAAAACATTCAGTACTTC.

The chain carries TRBV6-2 or TRBV6-3 and TRBJ1-1, with 7 bases identical to TRBD1. Trimming cost V 4 bases and J 4 bases; bases outside gene matches: 6. Germline V gene lookup returns CDR1 MNHEY and CDR2 SVGEGT. The CDR3 runs to 14 residues. In DNA, the CDR3 is TGTGCCAGCAGTTTCCGGACAGGAATCACTGAAGCTTTCTTT. Translated, it gives CASSFRTGITEAFF.

V gene TRBV3-1 combines with J gene TRBJ2-6; the D gene is possibly TRBD1 (6 bases). Trimming took off 3 bases at V and 2 bases at J, with 14 bases between the two ends. Per germline, CDR1 LGHDT and CDR2 YNNKEL (reference sequence). The CDR3 is 17 amino acids. The CDR3 reads CASSHGIQGTGANVLTF. The CDR3 DNA sequence: TGTGCCAGCAGCCATGGCATACAGGGAACTGGGGCCAACGTCCTGACTTTC.

In its sample, this clonotype was seen once. The genes are TRBV7-6 and TRBJ2-5, with a weak D call TRBD1 (5 bases). In germline, CDR1 is SGHVS, CDR2 FNYEAQ. The CDR3 is made up of 15 amino acids. V lost 2 bases, J lost 4 bases, and 14 bases lay in between. CDR3 DNA: TGTGCCAGCAGCTTAACGCAGGGTCTCGCAGAGACCCAGTACTTC. The encoded protein is CASSLTQGLAETQYF.

This rearrangement joins TRBV19 to TRBJ2-1; 9 bases line up with TRBD2. The CDR3 is made up of 14 amino acids. Germline V lookup: CDR1 LNHDA, CDR2 SQIVND (reference sequence). The trim removed 5 bases at V and 5 bases at J, leaving 4 bases unmatched. The CDR3 is CASSGTSLNNEQFF. Here the CDR3 DNA reads TGTGCCAGTAGTGGGACTAGCCTCAACAATGAGCAGTTCTTC.

This clonotype was observed once. The rearrangement uses TRBV7-3 and TRBJ1-4; 9 bases fit TRBD1. Unmatched junction bases numbered 3, after V lost 5 bases and J lost 5 bases. This CDR3 contains 14 residues. Per the germline V gene, CDR1 is SGHTA and CDR2 is FQGTGA. CDR3 in DNA: TGTGCCAGCAGCCCGACAGGGGGGAATGAAAAACTGTTTTTT. The encoded protein is CASSPTGGNEKLFF.

In DNA form, the CDR3 reads TGTGCCAGCAGTTTAGCTCAGCCCCAGCATTTT. Protein: CASSLAQPQHF. The genes are TRBV28 and TRBJ1-5; no definite D call. Trimming pared 2 bases from V and 6 bases from J, leaving 2 bases between. The CDR3 totals 11 residues. CDR1 is MDHEN and CDR2 is SYDVKM in the germline V gene.

The rearrangement joins TRBV14 to TRBJ1-1; the match to TRBD1 covers 7 bases. This CDR3 comprises 13 residues. Per the germline V gene, CDR1 is SGHDN and CDR2 is FVKESK. The V segment lost 6 bases and the J segment 5 bases; nucleotides outside the gene matches: 6. The CDR3 coding sequence is TGTGCCAGCAGGCGGACAGGAGAAACTGAAGCTTTCTTT. It codes for CASRRTGETEAFF.

This chain connects TRBV9 to TRBJ2-1; D call uncertain. V was trimmed by 0 bases and J by 8 bases, leaving 3 bases between them. Germline-derived CDR1 and CDR2 are SGDLS and YYNGEE. The CDR3 has 11 amino acids. The CDR3: CASSVGYEQFF. CDR3 nucleotides: TGTGCCAGCAGCGTAGGTTATGAGCAGTTCTTC.

A single count supports this clonotype. The genes are TRBV4-3 and TRBJ2-3; 7 bases line up with TRBD1. V was clipped by 4 bases and J by 6 bases; unmatched bases: 13. Germline-derived CDR1 and CDR2 are LGHNA and YSLEER. The CDR3 is made up of 16 amino acids. Written as DNA, the CDR3 is TGCGCCAGCAGCCGCTCGGGACAGCCCACTTTGGATACGCAGTATTTT. Translation: CASSRSGQPTLDTQYF.

This chain connects TRBV20-1 to TRBJ2-7; 7 nucleotides match TRBD2. Trimming cost V 6 bases and J 0 bases; bases outside gene matches: 8. Per the germline V gene, CDR1 is DFQATT and CDR2 is SNEGSKA (reference sequence). The CDR3 has 14 amino acids. CDR3 protein: CSALTGGYSYEQYF. The DNA for the CDR3 is TGCAGTGCCCTAACCGGGGGGTACTCCTACGAGCAGTACTTC.

J is TRBJ2-6 and V is TRBV7-2; 8 nucleotides line up with TRBD2. The V and J ends lost 5 bases and 1 base, in that order; junction bases with no gene match: 7. CDR3 length equals 17 residues. Looked up from germline, CDR1 is SGHTA and CDR2 is FQGNSA. The CDR3 DNA follows: TGTGCCAGCAGCCCACGGGGGGGATCGTCTGGGGCCAACGTCCTGACTTTC. Residues: CASSPRGGSSGANVLTF.

The J gene is TRBJ2-1, the V gene TRBV5-1; D uncertain. CDR3 length: 15 residues. V was clipped by 5 bases and J by 6 bases, with 18 bases between them. Per germline, CDR1 SGHRS and CDR2 YFSETQ. CDR3 protein: CASRLTSSGSNEQFF. The CDR3 DNA reads TGCGCCAGCAGACTCACATCCTCGGGCTCCAATGAGCAGTTCTTC.

This clonotype occurred a few times. The chain is built from TRBV6-1 and TRBJ2-7; D remains ambiguous. The V end was cut by 7 bases, the J end by 6 bases, with 10 bases between. CDR1 is MNHNS, CDR2 SASEGT, per germline. This CDR3 is built from 11 residues. CDR3 in DNA: TGTGCCAGCACGGATAGGGCCGAGCAGTACTTC. Amino acid sequence: CASTDRAEQYF.

J is TRBJ1-2 and V is TRBV5-1, with 7 positions matching TRBD1. The germline CDR1 and CDR2 sequences are SGHRS and YFSETQ. CDR3 size: 13 residues. V lost 5 bases and J lost 8; bases outside the gene matches: 9. The CDR3 bases are TGCGCCAGCAGAGAAGAGGGGGCTTCCGGCTACACCTTC. Encoded protein: CASREEGASGYTF. Variable domain in full (rest from reference TRBV5-1 and TRBJ1-2): KAGVTQTPRYLIKTRGQQVTLSCSPISGHRSVSWYQQTPGQGLQFLFEYFSETQRNKGNFPGRFSGRQFSNSRSEMNVSTLELGDSALYLCASREEGASGYTFGSGTRLTVV.

J is TRBJ2-5 and V is TRBV20-1; weak D call: TRBD2 (6 bases). CDR1 is DFQATT, CDR2 SNEGSKA, per germline (reference sequence). The length of the CDR3 is 13 residues. The germline V and J ends were trimmed by 4 bases and 5 bases, with 14 bases remaining between them. The CDR3 nucleotides are TGCAGTGCTACTCCCCGGGGGATGGAGACCCAGTACTTC. This codes for CSATPRGMETQYF.

As to this clonotype: A read error may account for a junction end that differs from germline. The CDR3 sequence is CAGSQEKYEQYF. The CDR3 DNA follows: TGTGCCGGCAGCCAAGAGAAATACGAGCAGTACTTC. This chain uses TRBV4-2 with TRBJ2-7; the D is unclear. This CDR3 spans 12 amino acids. CDR1 is LGHNA, CDR2 YNFKEQ, per germline.

The V and J genes are TRBV13 and TRBJ2-7; D is unclear. Germline V gene data show CDR1 as PRHDT and CDR2 as FYEKMQ (reference sequence). CDR3 length: 15 amino acids. V lost 5 bases and J 0 bases, leaving 14 bases between the germline ends. The DNA of the CDR3 is TGTGCCAGCAGCACTGACCCAATAAGCTCCTACGAGCAGTACTTC. Translated, it gives CASSTDPISSYEQYF.

The chain carries TRBV20-1 and TRBJ2-3, with 8 bases aligning to TRBD2. Per the germline V gene, CDR1 is DFQATT and CDR2 is SNEGSKA (reference sequence). The CDR3 runs 16 residues. V was pared by 5 bases and J by 2 bases, with 12 bases of the junction left unmatched. CDR3 region: CSARSKIAGTTDTQYF. The CDR3 coding sequence is TGCAGTGCTCGATCGAAGATAGCGGGGACCACAGATACGCAGTATTTT.